The source of this T cell receptor (beta chain) is a study of cytomegalovirus exposure and HLA in healthy donors. The CDR3 extends over 13 amino acids. CDR1 is MDHEN and CDR2 is SYDVKM in the germline V gene. The J segment lost 1 base and the V segment lost 10 bases, leaving 3 bases of the junction unmatched. In the PCR, 60 Vbeta and 13 Jbeta primers were used. TCRdb's table, derived via immunoSEQ multiplex PCR, lists solely in-frame clones and lacks some. This table holds under 250,000 clones, more than 65% found once. Sequenced input: PBMCs. The genes are TRBV28 and TRBJ2-7; TRBD2 matches 11 bases. The sequence was obtained from a man between 50 and 59 years old in good health and CMV-seronegative. The CDR3 DNA sequence: TGTGCCACCCGACTAGCGGGATCCTACGAGCAGTACTTC. Translated, it gives CATRLAGSYEQYF.